The TCR beta chain under discussion was sequenced for a study of T cell responses to AZD1222 COVID-19 vaccine. Overall study findings and caveats: AZD1222 recipients seropositive at baseline numbered only six or seven. Researchers took repertoire samples only after the peak T cell response had come. Spike regions recognized by vaccine-associated CD4 TCRs spanned the protein, led by 160-218 and 743-854.

This clone occurred once. Its antigen is as yet unknown. Clones were read by immunoSEQ multiplex PCR, and TCRdb kept only the in-frame ones, dropping some. This sample has 120,000 to 150,000 clones, with around 84% found just once. This receptor was taken from an adult who received the AZD1222 COVID-19 vaccine. The specimen was peripheral blood, collected 28 days after the second AZD1222 dose.

CDR3 region: CASSLGQGATEAFF. In DNA, the CDR3 is TGTGCCAGCAGCCTAGGACAGGGGGCCACTGAAGCTTTCTTT. The chain links TRBV7-8 to TRBJ1-1, with 11 positions matching TRBD1. J lost 4 bases, V lost 5 bases, and 3 bases had no gene match. The CDR3 sequence is 14 residues long. Germline CDR1 SGHVS, CDR2 FQNEAQ.